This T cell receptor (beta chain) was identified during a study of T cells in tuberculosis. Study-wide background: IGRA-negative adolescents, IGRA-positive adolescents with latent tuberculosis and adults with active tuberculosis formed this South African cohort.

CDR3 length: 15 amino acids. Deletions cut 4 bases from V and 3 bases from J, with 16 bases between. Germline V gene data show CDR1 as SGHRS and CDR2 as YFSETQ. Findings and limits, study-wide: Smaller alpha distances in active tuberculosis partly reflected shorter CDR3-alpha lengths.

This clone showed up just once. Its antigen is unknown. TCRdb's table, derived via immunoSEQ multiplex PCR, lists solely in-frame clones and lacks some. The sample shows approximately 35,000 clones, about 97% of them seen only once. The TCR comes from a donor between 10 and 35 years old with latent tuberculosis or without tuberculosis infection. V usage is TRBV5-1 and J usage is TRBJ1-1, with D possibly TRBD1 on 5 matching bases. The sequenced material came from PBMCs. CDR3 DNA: TGCGCCAGCAGCACAACCGGGCGGGGGGACACTGAAGCTTTCTTT. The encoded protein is CASSTTGRGDTEAFF.